This entry lists 7 T cell receptor beta chains sequenced from one sample in a study of T cell changes during pregnancy in multiple sclerosis. Only in-frame clones appear in the TCRdb table, and some are missing; sequencing was by immunoSEQ multiplex PCR. The repertoire holds approximately 40,000 clones, with just over 90% as singletons. The starting material was CD4+ T cells from peripheral blood mononuclear cells, obtained in the third trimester of pregnancy. These receptors were obtained from a female donor with multiple sclerosis, enrolled in a pregnancy study.

J is TRBJ1-1 and V is TRBV19, with D possibly being TRBD1 (5 bases). The CDR3 spans 14 residues. The ends were cut back, 1 base at V and 3 bases at J, with 9 bases in the middle. Germline CDR1 is LNHDA and CDR2 is SQIVND (reference sequence). In nucleotides, the CDR3 is TGTGCCAGTAGTATAGCAGGGTATGACACTGAAGCTTTCTTT. Amino acids: CASSIAGYDTEAFF.

The chain joins TRBV5-1 to TRBJ2-1; 10 bases align to TRBD2. The CDR3 is 15 amino acids. The germline gives CDR1 SGHRS, CDR2 YFSETQ. Unmatched junction bases numbered 5, after V lost 2 bases and J lost 6 bases. The CDR3 coding sequence is TGCGCCAGCAGCTTTTCTAGCGGGAGCCCCAATGAGCAGTTCTTC. Translation gives CASSFSSGSPNEQFF. The variable domain in full, completed from reference TRBV5-1 and TRBJ2-1, reads KAGVTQTPRYLIKTRGQQVTLSCSPISGHRSVSWYQQTPGQGLQFLFEYFSETQRNKGNFPGRFSGRQFSNSRSEMNVSTLELGDSALYLCASSFSSGSPNEQFFGPGTRLTVL.

The chain is built from TRBV2 and TRBJ1-2; a weak D match, TRBD1 (5 bases). The germline V gene encodes CDR1 SNHLY and CDR2 FYNNEI. The CDR3 sequence is 13 residues long. V was cut by 6 bases and J by 1 base, with 9 bases left in between. CDR3 sequence reads: CASRQDLNYGYTF. CDR3 nucleotide sequence: TGTGCCAGCAGACAGGACCTTAACTATGGCTACACCTTC.

V is TRBV4-2 and J is TRBJ2-2, with 11 bases that match TRBD2. Germline trimming cut 0 bases from V and 8 bases from J; bases unmatched to any gene: 8. The CDR3 sequence is 17 residues long. CDR1 is LGHNA, CDR2 YNFKEQ, per germline. This chain's CDR3 is CASSQEALAGGWGELFF. For the CDR3, the DNA is TGTGCCAGCAGCCAAGAGGCCCTAGCGGGAGGCTGGGGGGAGCTGTTTTTT.

This clone appeared a single time. V and J are TRBV11-2 and TRBJ2-2; D remains unclear. V lost 5 bases to trimming and J lost 2 bases, with 12 bases between them. The CDR3 sequence is 15 residues long. Germline CDR1 is SGHAT and CDR2 is FQNNGV. The CDR3 DNA is TGTGCCAGCAGCAAAGATACGGGTAACACCGGGGAGCTGTTTTTT. Its protein is CASSKDTGNTGELFF.

The V call is TRBV5-1, the J call TRBJ1-1, with TRBD1 matching 10 bases. The CDR3 contains 18 residues. Germline values: CDR1 SGHRS, CDR2 YFSETQ. V was clipped by 4 bases and J by 0 bases; unmatched bases: 12. The CDR3 DNA follows: TGCGCCAGCAGCCGGGGGAGGGGACAGGGGAATTTGAACACTGAAGCTTTCTTT. Residues: CASSRGRGQGNLNTEAFF.

This clone was counted between two and nine times. The chain joins TRBV5-4 to TRBJ1-5; tentatively, D is TRBD1 (5 bases). From germline, CDR1 is SGHNT and CDR2 YYREEE (reference sequence). Trimming stripped 4 bases from V and 2 bases from J, with 13 bases between. The CDR3 runs to 15 residues. The CDR3: CASSDQGVGNQPQHF. The CDR3 nucleotides read TGTGCCAGCAGCGATCAGGGCGTCGGCAATCAGCCCCAGCATTTT.